The next 20 T cell receptor beta chains were all read from a single sample in a study of PD-1 blockade in classical Hodgkin lymphoma. Profiled with immunoSEQ multiplex PCR; TCRdb holds only in-frame clones, not every one. The table shows thousands of clones, with roughly 80% occurring only once. Time point described: cycle 4 day 1 (C4D1), after about 6 weeks of nivolumab. Each of the patients experienced relapse following autologous stem cell transplantation, and their brentuximab vedotin exposure differed. Material: peripheral blood mononuclear cells (PBMCs), obtained before the fourth cycle of nivolumab. These TCRs come from a human donor with classical Hodgkin lymphoma.

This clone was seen a single time. The V call is TRBV11-1, the J call TRBJ1-1; D is unresolved. Trimming shortened V by 1 base and J by 1 base, and 7 bases separated the two germline ends. The CDR3 is 14 amino acids. Germline CDR1 and CDR2: SGHAT and FQDESV (reference sequence). CDR3 nucleotides: TGTGCCAGCAGCTTAGTCTCTGCGAACACTGAAGCTTTCTTT. Translation: CASSLVSANTEAFF.

This chain connects TRBV11-2 to TRBJ1-1; 7 bases agree with TRBD1. The germline CDR1 and CDR2 sequences are SGHAT and FQNNGV. With V trimmed by 1 base and J by 5 bases, 4 bases remained unmatched. This CDR3 has 14 amino acids. This CDR3 is CASSLGQGPTEAFF. Here the CDR3 DNA reads TGTGCCAGCAGCTTAGGACAGGGACCTACTGAAGCTTTCTTT.

The CDR3: CASSKRTSGGPQETQYF. CDR3 nucleotides: TGTGCCAGCAGCAAAAGGACTAGCGGGGGTCCCCAAGAGACCCAGTACTTC. The gene calls are TRBV11-2 and TRBJ2-5; 13 bases are shared with TRBD2. Germline V gene data show CDR1 as SGHAT and CDR2 as FQNNGV. J lost 1 base, V lost 5 bases, and 7 bases had no gene match. The CDR3 is 17 residues long.

The gene calls are TRBV5-1 and TRBJ1-1; weak D call: TRBD1 (5 bases). CDR1 and CDR2 from the germline V gene are SGHRS and YFSETQ. V was clipped by 5 bases and J by 5 bases, with 13 bases between them. The CDR3 runs 13 residues. The CDR3 loop reads CASSGVGGTEAFF. Here the CDR3 DNA reads TGCGCCAGCAGTGGCGTGGGGGGTACTGAAGCTTTCTTT.

The chain links TRBV7-1 to TRBJ2-6, with TRBD1 as a possible D gene (5 bases). TRBV7-1 is marked as an open reading frame, function uncertain. The CDR3 runs to 18 residues. Trimming stripped 5 bases from V and 5 bases from J, with 22 bases between. The CDR3 bases are TGTGCCAGCAGCGCACGGAAACGAGGACAAAGTCGGGCCAACGTCCTGACTTTC. This translates into CASSARKRGQSRANVLTF.

The chain has TRBV19 and TRBJ2-5; 9 bases match TRBD2. In germline, CDR1 is LNHDA, CDR2 SQIVND (reference sequence). There are 16 residues in the CDR3. Trimming removed 8 bases from V and 5 bases from J; junction bases left unmatched: 15. The CDR3 reads CASSAGGRIVRETQYF. CDR3 sequence (DNA): TGTGCCAGTTCTGCGGGGGGGCGAATAGTACGGGAGACCCAGTACTTC.

In its sample, this clone was seen a few times. The V gene is TRBV10-3, the J gene TRBJ1-3; the D gene is possibly TRBD1 (6 bases). Germline CDR1 is ENHRY and CDR2 is SYGVKD. Trimming stripped 6 bases from V and 0 bases from J, with 15 bases between. The CDR3 covers 16 residues. In DNA form, the CDR3 reads TGTGCCATCAGCGGTCCGGGACAAAGCTCTGGAAACACCATATATTTT. It translates to CAISGPGQSSGNTIYF.

The chain recombines TRBV7-6 with TRBJ2-2, with TRBD2 identical over 13 bases. This CDR3 comprises 16 residues. The V gene end was trimmed by 5 bases and the J gene end by 3 bases; junction bases not matched to a gene: 3. Per germline, CDR1 SGHVS and CDR2 FNYEAQ. CDR3 sequence reads: CASSLGLAGDTGELFF. DNA for the CDR3: TGTGCCAGCAGCCTAGGACTAGCGGGGGACACCGGGGAGCTGTTTTTT.

This clone is a singleton in its sample. The rearrangement uses TRBV5-1 and TRBJ2-2; no clear D. Germline values: CDR1 SGHRS, CDR2 YFSETQ. V was cut by 1 base and J by 6 bases, with 10 bases left in between. The CDR3 spans 14 residues. The CDR3 nucleotides are TGCGCCAGCAGCTTGCCCTCCTTCCCCGGGGAGCTGTTTTTT. It yields the protein CASSLPSFPGELFF.

The rearrangement links TRBV5-4 to TRBJ2-1; no clear D. The V end lost 0 bases, the J end lost 2 bases, and 3 bases lay between the germline ends. CDR3 size: 13 residues. From germline, CDR1 is SGHNT and CDR2 YYREEE (reference sequence). The CDR3 loop reads CASSLDAYNEQFF. The DNA of the CDR3 is TGTGCCAGCAGCTTGGATGCCTACAATGAGCAGTTCTTC.

This clone was observed a single time. The V call is TRBV5-1, the J call TRBJ1-3, with 7 bases aligning to TRBD1. CDR1 is SGHRS, CDR2 YFSETQ, per germline. Trimming removed 0 bases from V and 0 bases from J; junction bases left unmatched: 9. This CDR3 has 18 amino acids. For the CDR3, the DNA is TGCGCCAGCAGCTTGGCCCCGACAGGGAAGGCCTCTGGAAACACCATATATTTT. It is translated as CASSLAPTGKASGNTIYF.

The J gene is TRBJ2-1, the V gene TRBV5-1; D gene ambiguous. The CDR3 is 13 residues long. Germline V CDR1 and CDR2: SGHRS, YFSETQ. V was trimmed by 1 base and J by 4 bases, leaving 6 bases between them. CDR3 nucleotide sequence: TGCGCCAGCAGCTTGCAAGGATACAATGAGCAGTTCTTC. It is translated as CASSLQGYNEQFF.

This chain uses TRBV30 with TRBJ2-7; D possibly corresponds to TRBD2 (5 bases). The CDR3 is 11 residues long. The V end lost 2 bases, the J end lost 7 bases, and 9 bases lay between the germline ends. Germline CDR1 GTSNPN, CDR2 SVGIG (reference sequence). CDR3 sequence (DNA): TGTGCCTGGAGTACGGCGGGTGAGCAGTACTTC. It translates to CAWSTAGEQYF.

The gene calls are TRBV6-1 and TRBJ1-4, with 7 bases identical to TRBD1. The CDR3 contains 19 residues. V was pared by 2 bases and J by 0 bases, with 12 bases of the junction left unmatched. CDR1 and CDR2 (germline): MNHNS, SASEGT. This CDR3 is CASSERGQRTDATNEKLFF. The CDR3 region has the DNA TGTGCCAGCAGTGAAAGGGGACAGCGTACAGATGCAACTAATGAAAAACTGTTTTTT.

V usage is TRBV11-2 and J usage is TRBJ1-1; 9 bases agree with TRBD1. Trimming removed 5 bases from V and 3 bases from J; junction bases left unmatched: 7. CDR3 length: 15 amino acids. Per germline, CDR1 SGHAT and CDR2 FQNNGV. CDR3 in amino acids: CASSPGTGMDTEAFF. The CDR3 DNA sequence: TGTGCCAGCAGCCCCGGGACAGGGATGGACACTGAAGCTTTCTTT.

There are a few counts of this clone. This rearrangement joins TRBV29-1 to TRBJ2-1, with D perhaps TRBD1 (6 bases). V dropped 3 bases and J dropped 3 bases, with 15 bases sitting between them. The CDR3 has 15 amino acids. Germline CDR1 SQVTM, CDR2 ANQGSEA. CDR3 region: CSVDSPTGSYNEQFF. CDR3 nucleotides: TGCAGCGTTGATAGTCCCACAGGGAGCTACAATGAGCAGTTCTTC.

This chain joins TRBV19 and TRBJ2-1; 11 positions match TRBD2. The CDR3 is 15 amino acids. V shed 4 bases and J 8 bases; nucleotides not matched to a gene: 7. The germline V gene has CDR1 LNHDA and CDR2 SQIVND (reference sequence). The chain's CDR3 is CASSTGLAAGDEQFF. As DNA, the CDR3 is TGTGCCAGTAGTACGGGACTAGCGGCTGGGGATGAGCAGTTCTTC. Combining the CDR3 with reference TRBV19 and TRBJ2-1 gives the whole variable domain DGGITQSPKYLFRKEGQNVTLSCEQNLNHDAMYWYRQDPGQGLRLIYYSQIVNDFQKGDIAEGYSVSREKKESFPLTVTSAQKNPTAFYLCASSTGLAAGDEQFFGPGTRLTVL.

This CDR3 reads CASSFKTSGGYNEQFF. DNA for the CDR3: TGTGCCAGCAGCTTCAAAACTAGCGGGGGGTACAATGAGCAGTTCTTC. The V gene is TRBV9, the J gene TRBJ2-1; TRBD2 agrees at 12 bases. The CDR3 runs 16 residues. The germline V gene has CDR1 SGDLS and CDR2 YYNGEE. V lost 4 bases and J lost 4; bases outside the gene matches: 6. Supplemented by reference TRBV9 and TRBJ2-1, the full variable domain reads DSGVTQTPKHLITATGQRVTLRCSPRSGDLSVYWYQQSLDQGLQFLIQYYNGEERAKGNILERFSAQQFPDLHSELNLSSLELGDSALYFCASSFKTSGGYNEQFFGPGTRLTVL.

V gene TRBV14 combines with J gene TRBJ2-3; D tentatively fits TRBD1 or TRBD2 (5 bases each). There are 16 residues in the CDR3. Germline CDR1 reads SGHDN; CDR2 reads FVKESK. The V end lost 3 bases, the J end lost 3 bases, and 16 bases lay between the germline ends. This chain's CDR3 is CASSHLRDALTDTQYF. The CDR3 DNA follows: TGTGCCAGCAGCCATTTGAGGGACGCCTTAACAGATACGCAGTATTTT.

V gene TRBV30 combines with J gene TRBJ1-1; D is uncertain. Between the trimmed V and J ends, which lost 0 bases and 0 bases, there was a span of 26 bases. In germline, CDR1 is GTSNPN, CDR2 SVGIG (reference sequence). There are 20 residues in the CDR3. The CDR3 loop reads CAWSVRWAGKRYRMNTEAFF. CDR3 nucleotide sequence: TGTGCCTGGAGTGTAAGGTGGGCCGGAAAGAGATACAGAATGAACACTGAAGCTTTCTTT. Complete variable domain (other parts from reference TRBV30 and TRBJ1-1): SQTIHQWPATLVQPVGSPLSLECTVEGTSNPNLYWYRQAAGRGLQLLFYSVGIGQISSEVPQNLSASRPQDRQFILSSKKLLLSDSGFYLCAWSVRWAGKRYRMNTEAFFGQGTRLTVV.